One and the same sample provided the 29 T cell receptor beta chains below, sequenced in a study of shared clonotypes between healthy human individuals. As defined, naive CD8 cells were CD45RO-negative and positively selected for CCR7, with terminally differentiated effector memory CD45RA+ cells excluded. Measured with immunoSEQ multiplex PCR; TCRdb has only the in-frame clones, and not every one. The sample consists of a few million clones, around 93% of them appearing once. The sample comprised naive CD8+ T cells from PBMCs. The receptor source for this set is a man aged 18 to 30 in good health. Some clones in this sample may be carry-over from other donors' samples.

This clone has a handful of counts. The chain joins TRBV28 to TRBJ1-5, with D possibly matching TRBD1 (6 bases). The CDR3 totals 13 residues. Trimming left V 6 bases short and J 8 bases short, with 14 bases between. Looked up from germline, CDR1 is MDHEN and CDR2 is SYDVKM. CDR3 DNA sequence: TGTGCCAGCAGGACAGGATACAGGGAGCCCCAGCATTTT. This gives the protein CASRTGYREPQHF.

The chain recombines TRBV7-9 with TRBJ2-7; 7 bases are a match to TRBD1. V dropped 5 bases and J dropped 5; count of bases not matched to a gene: 12. Per germline, CDR1 SEHNR and CDR2 FQNEAQ (reference sequence). The CDR3 is made up of 15 amino acids. The CDR3 bases are TGTGCCAGCAGCCTGACGACAGGGCCCAGGGACGAGCAGTACTTC. This gives the protein CASSLTTGPRDEQYF.

CDR3: CASSIVPGIYTEAFF. As DNA, the CDR3 is TGTGCCAGTAGTATAGTTCCAGGGATATACACTGAAGCTTTCTTT. J is TRBJ1-1 and V is TRBV19; D perhaps matches TRBD1 (5 bases). The germline V gene has CDR1 LNHDA and CDR2 SQIVND (reference sequence). Trimming removed 1 base from V and 3 bases from J, with 12 bases in between. This CDR3 has 15 residues.

With regard to this clone: This sample includes further DNA sequences coding for the same CDR3. The rearrangement joins TRBV5-1 to TRBJ2-7; D ambiguous. V lost 0 bases and J lost 4, with 8 bases in between. Germline-derived CDR1 and CDR2 are SGHRS and YFSETQ. This CDR3 contains 13 residues. CDR3 residues: CASSLALRYEQYF. The CDR3 nucleotides read TGCGCCAGCAGCTTGGCCCTCAGATACGAGCAGTACTTC.

The CDR3 DNA follows: TGTGCCAGCAGCGGGACGGAGACCCCCTACGAGCAGTACTTC. This sequence encodes CASSGTETPYEQYF. The chain uses TRBV27 and TRBJ2-7; D is perhaps TRBD1 or TRBD2 (5 bases each). The CDR3 has 14 residues. Per germline, CDR1 MNHEY and CDR2 SMNVEV (reference sequence). The ends were cut back, 6 bases at V and 2 bases at J, with 14 bases in the middle.

The V call is TRBV25-1, the J call TRBJ2-7; D gene uncertain. Between the trimmed V and J ends, which lost 1 base and 6 bases, there was a span of 7 bases. Germline-derived CDR1 and CDR2 are MGHDK and SYGVNS. The CDR3 is 12 residues long. CDR3: CASSEWGLEQYF. The CDR3, as DNA: TGTGCCAGCAGTGAATGGGGTCTCGAGCAGTACTTC.

The genes are TRBV27 and TRBJ2-7, with 8 bases that match TRBD2. After removal of 6 bases from V and 0 bases from J, the junction contained 7 bases not matched to a gene. The germline V gene encodes CDR1 MNHEY and CDR2 SMNVEV (reference sequence). This CDR3 is built from 15 residues. CDR3 residues: CASRVRGTSSYEQYF. Here the CDR3 DNA reads TGTGCCAGCAGGGTGCGGGGGACTAGCTCCTACGAGCAGTACTTC.

CDR3 residues: CASSPLGINTEAFF. CDR3 in DNA: TGTGCCAGCAGCCCCCTGGGAATTAACACTGAAGCTTTCTTT. V is TRBV7-9 and J is TRBJ1-1; D uncertain. Trimming left V 5 bases short and J 2 bases short, with 12 bases between. CDR3 length: 14 amino acids. The germline V gene encodes CDR1 SEHNR and CDR2 FQNEAQ (reference sequence).

The rearrangement uses TRBV5-1 and TRBJ2-3; 13 nucleotides agree with TRBD2. Germline values: CDR1 SGHRS, CDR2 YFSETQ. CDR3 length: 19 amino acids. Trimming took 2 bases from V and 4 from J; bases not matched to a gene: 13. CDR3 sequence: CASSFYGLAGDAGADTQYF. The CDR3 DNA reads as TGCGCCAGCAGCTTCTACGGACTAGCGGGAGACGCGGGGGCAGATACGCAGTATTTT.

This chain joins TRBV11-2 and TRBJ1-4; 7 nucleotides line up with TRBD1. This CDR3 is built from 15 residues. The J segment lost 7 bases and the V segment lost 6 bases, leaving 11 bases of the junction unmatched. Germline-derived CDR1 and CDR2 are SGHAT and FQNNGV. The CDR3 DNA reads as TGTGCCAGCAGTTCACAGGGTCAGGGGGGTGAAAAACTGTTTTTT. Translating it yields CASSSQGQGGEKLFF.

The V gene is TRBV5-6, the J gene TRBJ2-3; possibly TRBD2 for D (5 bases). The CDR3 length is 17 residues. CDR1 SGHDT and CDR2 YYEEEE come from the germline V gene. The germline V and J ends were trimmed by 4 bases and 1 base, with 19 bases remaining between them. The CDR3 loop is CASSKIGWTGGTDTQYF. Here the CDR3 DNA reads TGTGCCAGCAGCAAAATCGGTTGGACTGGGGGCACAGATACGCAGTATTTT.

V gene TRBV7-9 combines with J gene TRBJ2-7, with 9 bases that match TRBD1. CDR1 is SEHNR and CDR2 is FQNEAQ in the germline V gene (reference sequence). This CDR3 comprises 15 residues. The V and J ends lost 7 bases and 2 bases, in that order; junction bases with no gene match: 9. The CDR3 spells CASTGQGRGPYEQYF. The CDR3 nucleotides read TGTGCCAGCACCGGACAGGGGCGGGGGCCCTACGAGCAGTACTTC.

V is TRBV13 and J is TRBJ2-1; D not certain. From germline, CDR1 is PRHDT and CDR2 FYEKMQ (reference sequence). There are 15 residues in the CDR3. V was pared by 2 bases and J by 1 base, with 9 bases between. In DNA form, the CDR3 reads TGTGCCAGCAGCTTATCATACCAATCCTACAATGAGCAGTTCTTC. Protein: CASSLSYQSYNEQFF. Variable domain in full (rest from reference TRBV13 and TRBJ2-1): AAGVIQSPRHLIKEKRETATLKCYPIPRHDTVYWYQQGPGQDPQFLISFYEKMQSDKGSIPDRFSAQQFSDYHSELNMSSLELGDSALYFCASSLSYQSYNEQFFGPGTRLTVL.

This rearrangement joins TRBV7-9 to TRBJ1-2, with 8 nucleotides matching TRBD1. Germline loops: CDR1 SEHNR, CDR2 FQNEAQ (reference sequence). V dropped 5 bases and J dropped 3; count of bases not matched to a gene: 11. CDR3 length: 16 residues. The CDR3 DNA reads as TGTGCCAGCAGCCCTACCACGACAGGGGCTCACTATGGCTACACCTTC. Translating gives CASSPTTTGAHYGYTF.

This clone has just a few counts. This chain joins TRBV7-9 and TRBJ2-7, with 11 nucleotides matching TRBD2. CDR1 is SEHNR, CDR2 FQNEAQ, per germline (reference sequence). V gave up 5 bases and J gave up 3 bases; unmatched junction bases: 3. The CDR3 covers 14 residues. CDR3 nucleotide sequence: TGTGCCAGCAGCCCCGGACTAGCGGGCTACGAGCAGTACTTC. Translated: CASSPGLAGYEQYF. The variable domain in full, with the rest retrieved from reference TRBV7-9 and TRBJ2-7, is DTGVSQNPRHKITKRGQNVTFRCDPISEHNRLYWYRQTLGQGPEFLTYFQNEAQLEKSRLLSDRFSAERPKGSFSTLEIQRTEQGDSAMYLCASSPGLAGYEQYFGPGTRLTVT.

The chain employs TRBV19 and TRBJ2-3, with 7 bases identical to TRBD2. Per the germline V gene, CDR1 is LNHDA and CDR2 is SQIVND (reference sequence). The length of the CDR3 is 12 residues. J gave up 14 bases and V 10 bases, and 15 bases lay outside the gene matches. This CDR3 reads CATNPPGGSLYF. The CDR3 DNA is TGTGCCACCAACCCCCCCGGCGGGAGTTTGTATTTT.

This chain connects TRBV27 to TRBJ2-7; TRBD1 agrees at 8 bases. The CDR3 sequence is 15 residues long. CDR1 is MNHEY and CDR2 is SMNVEV in the germline V gene (reference sequence). Losses at the gene ends were 6 bases for V and 6 bases for J; bases not matched to a gene: 13. The CDR3 is CASSPSRTGLSEQYF. The DNA of the CDR3 is TGTGCCAGCAGCCCCTCCCGGACAGGGTTATCCGAGCAGTACTTC.

The chain couples TRBV7-2 to TRBJ2-4; D is unclear. Germline V CDR1 and CDR2: SGHTA, FQGNSA. This CDR3 is 19 amino acids long. The ends were cut back, 5 bases at V and 0 bases at J, with 23 bases in the middle. The CDR3 nucleotides read TGTGCCAGCAGCCCCCCGGGTGGCGACTGGATCTTAGCCAAAAACATTCAGTACTTC. Translation: CASSPPGGDWILAKNIQYF.

The rearrangement joins TRBV2 to TRBJ1-1; TRBD1 is a possible D gene (5 bases). Trimming took 6 bases from V and 6 from J, leaving 11 bases between them. The germline V gene encodes CDR1 SNHLY and CDR2 FYNNEI. The CDR3 is made up of 12 amino acids. The CDR3 reads CASSPGTPEAFF. CDR3 DNA sequence: TGTGCCAGCAGCCCCGGGACCCCTGAAGCTTTCTTT.

The chain uses TRBV28 and TRBJ1-2; TRBD1 is a possible D gene (5 bases). This CDR3 comprises 14 residues. Trimming took 6 bases from V and 5 from J, leaving 16 bases between them. Germline loops: CDR1 MDHEN, CDR2 SYDVKM. CDR3 coding DNA: TGTGCCAGCAGGTCACAGGTCAGGGTATATGGCTACACCTTC. Translation gives CASRSQVRVYGYTF.

Worth noting for this clone: Other DNA sequences in the same sample also yield this CDR3. This chain connects TRBV6-5 to TRBJ1-4, with D possibly being TRBD1 (5 bases). The CDR3 has 15 amino acids. Trimming took off 0 bases at V and 2 bases at J, with 7 bases between the two ends. CDR1 and CDR2 (germline): MNHEY, SVGAGI. The CDR3 protein is CASSYSRGTNEKLFF. The CDR3 nucleotides read TGTGCCAGCAGTTACTCCCGGGGGACTAATGAAAAACTGTTTTTT.

The chain recombines TRBV27 with TRBJ1-2; tentative D call: TRBD1 (6 bases). The CDR3 spans 14 residues. V shed 4 bases and J shed 0 bases, with 9 bases lying between them. Looked up from germline, CDR1 is MNHEY and CDR2 is SMNVEV (reference sequence). DNA of the CDR3: TGTGCCAGCAGTTGGGGGGCCTCTAACTATGGCTACACCTTC. Protein sequence: CASSWGASNYGYTF.

In this sample, this clone turned up once. This rearrangement joins TRBV20-1 to TRBJ2-7; 8 bases are shared with TRBD1. Losses at the gene ends were 6 bases for V and 6 bases for J; bases not matched to a gene: 4. The CDR3 contains 11 residues. The germline V gene has CDR1 DFQATT and CDR2 SNEGSKA (reference sequence). The CDR3 region is CSAKDRGEQYF. The CDR3 DNA follows: TGCAGTGCCAAAGACAGGGGCGAGCAGTACTTC.

The V and J genes are TRBV6-6 and TRBJ2-1; 7 bases are shared with TRBD1. CDR1 is MNHNY and CDR2 is SVGAGI in the germline V gene (reference sequence). CDR3 length: 16 residues. V dropped 8 bases and J dropped 1; count of bases not matched to a gene: 11. The CDR3 DNA reads TGTGCCAGCGGACCGTACAGGGGTGGATCCTACAATGAGCAGTTCTTC. It is translated as CASGPYRGGSYNEQFF.

This clone has a single count. The rearrangement links TRBV11-2 to TRBJ2-1; the match to TRBD1 covers 7 bases. The CDR3 runs 15 residues. Germline V lookup: CDR1 SGHAT, CDR2 FQNNGV. V shed 4 bases, J shed 1 base, and the junction held 4 bases outside the gene matches. The CDR3 DNA sequence: TGTGCCAGCAGCTCGCGGACAGGATCCTACAATGAGCAGTTCTTC. This sequence encodes CASSSRTGSYNEQFF.

The chain uses TRBV9 and TRBJ1-5, with a weak D call TRBD1 (5 bases). Germline-derived CDR1 and CDR2 are SGDLS and YYNGEE. V lost 0 bases and J 2 bases, leaving 9 bases between the germline ends. The CDR3 runs to 15 residues. Here the CDR3 reads CASSVDSRGNQPQHF. The CDR3 DNA is TGTGCCAGCAGCGTAGACAGCAGGGGCAATCAGCCCCAGCATTTT.

This clone has only a few counts. Written as DNA, the CDR3 is TGTGCCAGCAGTTTAGGCTGGCAGACCTACACTGAAGCTTTCTTT. Translation gives CASSLGWQTYTEAFF. This chain joins TRBV28 and TRBJ1-1; D is undetermined. The V and J ends lost 2 bases and 3 bases respectively, with 13 bases between them. Germline V gene sequence: CDR1 MDHEN, CDR2 SYDVKM. This CDR3 is 15 amino acids long.

The chain has TRBV7-9 and TRBJ2-6; 7 nucleotides agree with TRBD1. V lost 2 bases, J lost 4 bases, and 11 bases stayed unmatched. Germline V gene lookup returns CDR1 SEHNR and CDR2 FQNEAQ (reference sequence). The CDR3 has 18 amino acids. Written as DNA, the CDR3 is TGTGCCAGCAGCTTACCCGCTTTTATGACAGGGGGGGCCAACGTCCTGACTTTC. It codes for CASSLPAFMTGGANVLTF.

V and J are TRBV7-2 and TRBJ2-1; 13 bases agree with TRBD2. CDR1 is SGHTA, CDR2 FQGNSA, per germline. V trimming: 6 bases; J trimming: 6 bases; junction bases outside the gene matches: 5. The CDR3 has 15 residues. CDR3 nucleotide sequence: TGTGCCAGCAGATCAACTAGCGGGAGGGCCAATGAGCAGTTCTTC. Amino acid sequence: CASRSTSGRANEQFF.